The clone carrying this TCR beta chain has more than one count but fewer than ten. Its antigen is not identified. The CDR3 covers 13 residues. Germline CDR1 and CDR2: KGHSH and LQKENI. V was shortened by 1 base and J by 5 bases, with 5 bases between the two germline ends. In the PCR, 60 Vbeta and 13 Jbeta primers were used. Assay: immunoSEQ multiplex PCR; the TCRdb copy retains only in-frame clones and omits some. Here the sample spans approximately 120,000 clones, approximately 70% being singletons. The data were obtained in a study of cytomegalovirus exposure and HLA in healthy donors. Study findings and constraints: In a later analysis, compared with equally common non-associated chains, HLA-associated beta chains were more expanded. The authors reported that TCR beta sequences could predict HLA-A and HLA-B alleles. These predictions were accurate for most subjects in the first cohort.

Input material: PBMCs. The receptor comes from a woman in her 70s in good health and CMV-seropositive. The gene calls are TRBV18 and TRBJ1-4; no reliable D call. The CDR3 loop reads CASSPRQNEKLFF. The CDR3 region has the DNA TGTGCCAGCTCACCACGCCAGAATGAAAAACTGTTTTTT.